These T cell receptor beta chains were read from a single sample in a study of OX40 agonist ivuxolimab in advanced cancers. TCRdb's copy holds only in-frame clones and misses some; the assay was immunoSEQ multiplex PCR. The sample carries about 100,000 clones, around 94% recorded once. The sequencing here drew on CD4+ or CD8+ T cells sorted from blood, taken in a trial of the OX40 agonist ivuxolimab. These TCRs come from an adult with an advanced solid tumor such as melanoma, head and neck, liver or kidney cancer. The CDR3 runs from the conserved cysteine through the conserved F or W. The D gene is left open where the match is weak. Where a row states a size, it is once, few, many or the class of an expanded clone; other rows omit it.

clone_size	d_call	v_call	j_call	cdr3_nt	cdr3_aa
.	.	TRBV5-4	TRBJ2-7	TGTGCCAGCAGCTCCACAGGAATAGCAACCTACGAGCAGTACTTC	CASSSTGIATYEQYF
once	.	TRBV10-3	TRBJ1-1	TGTGCCATCAGTGAGGAGGATGTGGGGGCTTTCTTT	CAISEEDVGAFF
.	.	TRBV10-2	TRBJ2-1	TGCGCCAGCAGTGACCCCTCGGACTCGTCGTACAATGAGCAGTTCTTC	CASSDPSDSSYNEQFF
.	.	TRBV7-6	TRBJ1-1	TGTGCCAGCAGCTTAGCCTGGGACGGGAACACTGAAGCTTTCTTT	CASSLAWDGNTEAFF
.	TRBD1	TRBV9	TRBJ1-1	TGTGCCAGCAGCGTAGATTCAGGGGGCCGAACTGAAGCTTTCTTT	CASSVDSGGRTEAFF
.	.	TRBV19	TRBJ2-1	TGTGCCAGTAGTATCTCGGCAGGGCAGATTGAGCAGTTCTTC	CASSISAGQIEQFF
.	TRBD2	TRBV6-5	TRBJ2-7	TGTGCCAGCGGACTAGCGGTCTACGAGCAGTACTTC	CASGLAVYEQYF
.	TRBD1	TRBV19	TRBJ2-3	TGTGCCAGTAGTATCCCCCGGGACAGACTCACAGATACGCAGTATTTT	CASSIPRDRLTDTQYF
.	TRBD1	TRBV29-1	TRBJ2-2	TGCAGCGCCGCCCTGAGGGGACAGGAGGTCGGGGAGCTGTTTTTT	CSAALRGQEVGELFF
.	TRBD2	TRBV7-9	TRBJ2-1	TGTGCCAGCAGCTTAGTACTAGCGGGAACCTACAATGAGCAGTTCTTC	CASSLVLAGTYNEQFF
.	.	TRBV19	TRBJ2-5	TGTGCCAGTAGTATAGTAGGGTTTAAAGAGACCCAGTACTTC	CASSIVGFKETQYF
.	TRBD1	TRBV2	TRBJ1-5	TGTGCCAGCAGGGGGACAGGAGATCAGCCCCAGCATTTT	CASRGTGDQPQHF
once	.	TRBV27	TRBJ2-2	TGTGCCAGCAGTAAGGGGGCCGGGGAGCTGTTTTTT	CASSKGAGELFF
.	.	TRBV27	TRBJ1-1	TGTGCCAGCAGTAGACCCGGAGGGACTGAAGCTTTCTTT	CASSRPGGTEAFF
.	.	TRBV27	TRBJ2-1	TGTGCCAGCAGTTTAAGCTGGGGCGGTACCTACAATGAGCAGTTCTTC	CASSLSWGGTYNEQFF
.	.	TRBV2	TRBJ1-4	TGTGCCAGCACTGAACGGGGCACTAATGAAAAACTGTTTTTT	CASTERGTNEKLFF
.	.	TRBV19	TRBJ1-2	TGTGCCAGTAGTCCGCACAGGCCGTCTTCTAACTATGGCTACACCTTC	CASSPHRPSSNYGYTF
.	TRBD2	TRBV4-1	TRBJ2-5	TGCGCCAGCAGCTATGGACTAGCGGGAGTTCTACAAGAGACCCAGTACTTC	CASSYGLAGVLQETQYF
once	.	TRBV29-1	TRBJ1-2	TGCAGCGTTCAAGAGGGGGACTTAATGGCCTATGGCTACACCTTC	CSVQEGDLMAYGYTF
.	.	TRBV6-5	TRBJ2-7	TGTGCCAGCAGTGAACAGACCTCCTACGAGCAGTACTTC	CASSEQTSYEQYF
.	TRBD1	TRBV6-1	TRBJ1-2	TGTGCCAGCAGAGGGGGCAGCTATGGCTACACCTTC	CASRGGSYGYTF
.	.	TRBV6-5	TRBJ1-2	TGTGCCAGCAGTCTCAGGGTGGGGACCCCTTGGGGCTACACCTTC	CASSLRVGTPWGYTF
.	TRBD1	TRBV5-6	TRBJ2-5	TGTGCCAGCAGCTTCGGGACAGGCCAAGAGACCCAGTACTTC	CASSFGTGQETQYF
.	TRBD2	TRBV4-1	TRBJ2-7	TGCGCCAGCAGCCAACGGGAGGAAGGGCAGAACGAGCAGTACTTC	CASSQREEGQNEQYF
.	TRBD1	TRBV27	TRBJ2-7	TGTGCCAGCAGTTTGCGAATGAGGGGACAGCGGATATATTACGAGCAGTACTTC	CASSLRMRGQRIYYEQYF
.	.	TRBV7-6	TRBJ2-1	TGTGCCAGCAGCTCCCAGCCCGGGGGCCTTAGGGGCTCCTACAATGAGCAGTTCTTC	CASSSQPGGLRGSYNEQFF
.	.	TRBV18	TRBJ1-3	TGTGCCAGCTCACCACCAACTTCGGGAGGAAACACCATATATTTT	CASSPPTSGGNTIYF
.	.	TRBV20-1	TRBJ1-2	TGCAGTCCGGATGGCTACACCTTC	CSPDGYTF
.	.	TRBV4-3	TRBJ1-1	TGCGCCAGCAGCCAAGATCCTCTGGGGAACACTGAAGCTTTCTTT	CASSQDPLGNTEAFF
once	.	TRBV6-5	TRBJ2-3	TGTGCCAGCAGTTACTCGGCAGGGGGGCGGGATACGCAGTATTTT	CASSYSAGGRDTQYF
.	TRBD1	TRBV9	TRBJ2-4	TGTGCCAGCAGCGGGGGACAGGGAAACATTCAGTACTTC	CASSGGQGNIQYF
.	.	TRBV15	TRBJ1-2	TGTGCCACCAGCAGAGATGGACGGCCAAACTATGGCTACACCTTC	CATSRDGRPNYGYTF
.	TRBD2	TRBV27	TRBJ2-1	TGTGCCAGCAGTTTAGCGGCTAGCGGGAGGACTGAGCAGTTCTTC	CASSLAASGRTEQFF
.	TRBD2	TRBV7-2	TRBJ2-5	TGTGCCAGCAGCTTAGAGGCCGGGGGGGCAGGAGAGACCCAGTACTTC	CASSLEAGGAGETQYF
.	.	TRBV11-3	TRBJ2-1	TGTGCCAGCAGCTTAGGGGCTTATGAGCAGTTCTTC	CASSLGAYEQFF
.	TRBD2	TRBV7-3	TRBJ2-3	TGTGCCAGCAGCTTTAGCGGGACCAGCACAGATACGCAGTATTTT	CASSFSGTSTDTQYF
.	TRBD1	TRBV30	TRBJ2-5	TGTGCCTGGAGCGAAGGGGACAGAGTGGAGACCCAGTACTTC	CAWSEGDRVETQYF
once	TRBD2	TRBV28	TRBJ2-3	TGTGCCAGCAGTCTTCTAGCGGGGAGCACAGATACGCAGTATTTT	CASSLLAGSTDTQYF
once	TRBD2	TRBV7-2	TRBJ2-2	TGTGCCAGCAGCTTAATCGGGGGACTAGTCCGCACCGGGGAGCTGTTTTTT	CASSLIGGLVRTGELFF
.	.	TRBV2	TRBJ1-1	TGTGCCAGCATATCCGATCCGAACACTGAAGCTTTCTTT	CASISDPNTEAFF
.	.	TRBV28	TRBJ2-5	TGTGCCAGCAGTTTCGGGGTAGGGTTGGAGACCCAGTACTTC	CASSFGVGLETQYF
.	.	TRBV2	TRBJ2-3	TGTGCCTTGGAGGGGGTTAGCACAGATACGCAGTATTTT	CALEGVSTDTQYF
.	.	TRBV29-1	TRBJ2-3	TGCAGCGTTGAAGATTTGGGCAGGGTGACAGATACGCAGTATTTT	CSVEDLGRVTDTQYF
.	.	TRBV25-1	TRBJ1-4	TGTGCCAGCAGTGATTCTTCGGACCCTAATGAAAAACTGTTTTTT	CASSDSSDPNEKLFF
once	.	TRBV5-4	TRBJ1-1	TGTGCCAGCAGCCTACCACTTAGGGGGAACACTGAAGCTTTCTTT	CASSLPLRGNTEAFF
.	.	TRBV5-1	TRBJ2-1	TGCGCCAGCAGCTTGGCCGAGGCACTTACCAATGAGCAGTTCTTC	CASSLAEALTNEQFF
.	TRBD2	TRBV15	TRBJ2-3	TGTGCCACCAGCAGAGGTAGCGGGGGTAGTGCAGATACGCAGTATTTT	CATSRGSGGSADTQYF
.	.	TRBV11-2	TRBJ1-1	TGTGCCAGCAGCACCCGGCTGGACCCTGAAGCTTTCTTT	CASSTRLDPEAFF
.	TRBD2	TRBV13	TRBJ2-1	TGTGCCAGCAGCTTGGGACTAGCGGGGGACAATGAGCAGTTCTTC	CASSLGLAGDNEQFF
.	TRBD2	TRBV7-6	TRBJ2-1	TGTGCCAGCAGCCAAGTAGCGGGAGGGGGACATGAGCAGTTCTTC	CASSQVAGGGHEQFF
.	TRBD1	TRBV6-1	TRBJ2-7	TGTGCCAGCAGTGGACAGGGTGCCGAGCAGTACTTC	CASSGQGAEQYF
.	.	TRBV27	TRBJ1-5	TGTGCCAGCAGTCTTAGCCAGGATAGCGGTCAGCCCCAGCATTTT	CASSLSQDSGQPQHF
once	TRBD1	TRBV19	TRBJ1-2	TGTGCCAGTAAGGGACAGCCAAATAACTATGGCTACACCTTC	CASKGQPNNYGYTF
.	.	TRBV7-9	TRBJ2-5	TGTGCCAGCAGCTTTAAGGAGGGGGAAGGGGAGACCCAGTACTTC	CASSFKEGEGETQYF
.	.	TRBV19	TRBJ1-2	TGTGCCAGTAGTATGATTCGACCTCTATATGGCTACACCTTC	CASSMIRPLYGYTF
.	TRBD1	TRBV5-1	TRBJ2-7	TGCGCCAGCAGCCCCAGGGGGCTGGACTACGAGCAGTACTTC	CASSPRGLDYEQYF
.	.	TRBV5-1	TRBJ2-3	TGCGCCAGCAGCTTGTTTTCCAGGGATACAGATACGCAGTATTTT	CASSLFSRDTDTQYF